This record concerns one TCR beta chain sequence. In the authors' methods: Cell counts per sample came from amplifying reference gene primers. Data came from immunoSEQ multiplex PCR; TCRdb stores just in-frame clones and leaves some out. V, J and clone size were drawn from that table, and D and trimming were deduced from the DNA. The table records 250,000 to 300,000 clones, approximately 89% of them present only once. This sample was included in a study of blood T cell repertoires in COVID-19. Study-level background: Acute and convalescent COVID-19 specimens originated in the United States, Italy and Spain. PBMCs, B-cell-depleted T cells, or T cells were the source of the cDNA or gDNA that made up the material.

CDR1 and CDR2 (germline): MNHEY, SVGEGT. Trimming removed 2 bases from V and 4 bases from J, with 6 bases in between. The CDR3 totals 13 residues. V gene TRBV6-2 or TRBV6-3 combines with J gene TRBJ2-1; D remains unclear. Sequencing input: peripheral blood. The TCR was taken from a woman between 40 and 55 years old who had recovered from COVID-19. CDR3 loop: CASSYELYNEQFF. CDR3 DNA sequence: TGTGCCAGCAGTTACGAGTTATACAATGAGCAGTTCTTC.